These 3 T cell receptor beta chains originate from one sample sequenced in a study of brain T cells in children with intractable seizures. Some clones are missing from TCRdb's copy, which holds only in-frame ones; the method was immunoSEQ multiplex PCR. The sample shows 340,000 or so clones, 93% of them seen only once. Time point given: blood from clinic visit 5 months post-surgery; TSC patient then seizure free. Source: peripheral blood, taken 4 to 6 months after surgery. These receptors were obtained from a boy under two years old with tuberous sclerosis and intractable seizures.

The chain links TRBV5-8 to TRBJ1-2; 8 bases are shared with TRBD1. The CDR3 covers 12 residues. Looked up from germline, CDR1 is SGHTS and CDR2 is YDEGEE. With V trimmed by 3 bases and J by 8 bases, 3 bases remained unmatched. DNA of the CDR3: TGTGCCAGCAGCTGGACAGGGAAAGGCTACACCTTC. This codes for CASSWTGKGYTF.

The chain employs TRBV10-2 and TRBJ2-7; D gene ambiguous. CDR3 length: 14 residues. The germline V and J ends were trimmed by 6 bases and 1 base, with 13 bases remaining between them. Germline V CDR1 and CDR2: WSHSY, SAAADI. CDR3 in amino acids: CASRATLGSYEQYF. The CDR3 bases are TGCGCCAGCAGGGCGACTCTTGGGTCCTACGAGCAGTACTTC.

DNA for the CDR3: TGTGCCAGCAGCCGCAGATACGAGCAGTACTTC. Residues: CASSRRYEQYF. J is TRBJ2-7 and V is TRBV3-1 (or the pseudogene TRBV3-2), with D unclear. Germline assignment: CDR1 LGHDT and CDR2 YNNKEL (reference sequence). V was cut by 4 bases and J by 4 bases, with 5 bases left in between. The CDR3 sequence is 11 residues long.